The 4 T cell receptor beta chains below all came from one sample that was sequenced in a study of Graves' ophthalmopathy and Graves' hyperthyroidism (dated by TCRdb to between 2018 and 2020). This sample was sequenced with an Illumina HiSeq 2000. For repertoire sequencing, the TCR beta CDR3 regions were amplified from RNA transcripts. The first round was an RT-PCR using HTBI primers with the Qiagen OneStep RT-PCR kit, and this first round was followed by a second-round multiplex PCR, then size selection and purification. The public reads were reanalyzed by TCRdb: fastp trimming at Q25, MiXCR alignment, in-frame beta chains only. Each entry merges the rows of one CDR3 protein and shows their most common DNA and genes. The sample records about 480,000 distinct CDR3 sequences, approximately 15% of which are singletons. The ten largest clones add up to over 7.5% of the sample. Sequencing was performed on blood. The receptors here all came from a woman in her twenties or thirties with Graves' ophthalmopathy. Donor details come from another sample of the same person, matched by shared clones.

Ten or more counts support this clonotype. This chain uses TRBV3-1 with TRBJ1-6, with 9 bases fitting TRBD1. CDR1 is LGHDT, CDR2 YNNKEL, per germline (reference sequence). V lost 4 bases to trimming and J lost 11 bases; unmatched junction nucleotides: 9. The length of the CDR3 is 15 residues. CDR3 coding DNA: TGTGCCAGCAGCCGAGATGACAGGGGGTTGCCACCCCTCCACTTT. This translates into CASSRDDRGLPPLHF.

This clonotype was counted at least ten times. CDR3: CASSPQGRIGYTF. Here the CDR3 DNA reads TGTGCCAGCAGCCCTCAGGGCAGGATCGGCTACACCTTC. This sequence joins TRBV12-3 or TRBV12-4 and TRBJ1-2, with D perhaps matching TRBD1 (5 bases). V was pared by 6 bases and J by 8 bases, with 16 bases between. CDR3 length: 13 residues.

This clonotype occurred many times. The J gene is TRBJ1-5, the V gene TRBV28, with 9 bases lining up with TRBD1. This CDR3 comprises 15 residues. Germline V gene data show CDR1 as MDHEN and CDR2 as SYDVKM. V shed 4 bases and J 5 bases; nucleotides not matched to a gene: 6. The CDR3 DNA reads TGTGCCAGCAGTTGGACCGGGACAGGGTATCAGCCCCAGCATTTT. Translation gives CASSWTGTGYQPQHF.

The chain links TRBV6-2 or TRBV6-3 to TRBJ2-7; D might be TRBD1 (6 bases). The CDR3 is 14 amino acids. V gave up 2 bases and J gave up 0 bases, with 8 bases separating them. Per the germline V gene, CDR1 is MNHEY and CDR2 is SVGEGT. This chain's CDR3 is CASSYQGTSYEQYF. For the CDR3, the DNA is TGTGCCAGCAGTTACCAGGGGACCTCCTACGAGCAGTACTTC.